The 3 T cell receptor beta chains below all came from one sample that was sequenced in a study of T-cell memory formation after mild COVID-19. TCRdb re-derived calls from the 5' RACE reads in MiXCR, one entry per CDR3 protein. The top ten hold approximately 45% of the sample, which has approximately 89,000 distinct CDR3 sequences, 20% to 30% seen once. The sequencing sample was made of PBMCs or a T cell subset sorted from them (not recorded which). The source is a man between 18 and 35 years old who had mild COVID-19 (a few samples of this study predate the infection). Cell type and time point are not known.

This clonotype occurred a few times. V is TRBV9 and J is TRBJ2-3, with unresolved D. Trimming cost V 2 bases and J 0 bases, with 16 bases left between them. In germline, CDR1 is SGDLS, CDR2 YYNGEE. This CDR3 region has 17 residues. CDR3 residues: CASSVSPDEPSTDTQYF. The CDR3 DNA follows: TGTGCCAGCAGCGTGAGCCCGGACGAACCTAGCACAGATACGCAGTATTTT.

In this sample, this clonotype turned up a few times. V and J are TRBV7-6 and TRBJ1-1; D is ambiguous. Germline-derived CDR1 and CDR2 are SGHVS and FNYEAQ. The ends were cut back, 4 bases at V and 11 bases at J, with 17 bases in the middle. CDR3 length equals 13 residues. CDR3 in amino acids: CASSSEVGSVAFF. CDR3 DNA sequence: TGTGCCAGCAGCTCCGAGGTCGGCAGTGTGGCTTTCTTT.

This chain connects TRBV6-5 to TRBJ1-1; possible D gene TRBD1, 6 bases. Germline-derived CDR1 and CDR2 are MNHEY and SVGAGI. This CDR3 comprises 13 residues. The ends were cut back, 6 bases at V and 5 bases at J, with 13 bases in the middle. CDR3 nucleotide sequence: TGTGCCAGCAGCGATTCCCAGGGGACTGAAGCTTTCTTT. Translated: CASSDSQGTEAFF.